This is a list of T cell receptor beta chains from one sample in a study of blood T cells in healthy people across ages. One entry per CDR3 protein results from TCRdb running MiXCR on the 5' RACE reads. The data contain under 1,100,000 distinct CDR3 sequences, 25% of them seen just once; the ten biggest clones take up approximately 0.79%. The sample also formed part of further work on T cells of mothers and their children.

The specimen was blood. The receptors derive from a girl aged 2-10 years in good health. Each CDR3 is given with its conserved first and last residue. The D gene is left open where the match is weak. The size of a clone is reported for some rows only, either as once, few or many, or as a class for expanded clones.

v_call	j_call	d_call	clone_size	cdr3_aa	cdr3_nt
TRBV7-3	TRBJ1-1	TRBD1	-	CASSSGTGYTEAFF	TGTGCCAGCAGCTCCGGGACAGGGTACACTGAAGCTTTCTTT
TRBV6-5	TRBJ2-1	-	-	CASSYSGGHEQFF	TGTGCCAGCAGTTACTCAGGAGGCCATGAGCAGTTCTTC
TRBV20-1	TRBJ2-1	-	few	CSARDLRGSYNEQFF	TGCAGTGCTAGAGATCTCCGGGGCTCCTACAATGAGCAGTTCTTC
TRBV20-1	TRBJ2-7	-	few	CSAFSSGSSYEQYF	TGCAGTGCTTTCTCCTCTGGCAGCTCCTACGAGCAGTACTTC
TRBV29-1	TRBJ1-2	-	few	CSVQGQGYTF	TGCAGCGTACAGGGTCAGGGCTACACCTTC
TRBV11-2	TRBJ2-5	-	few	CASSYGPNNRETQYF	TGTGCCAGCAGCTACGGGCCCAACAATAGGGAGACCCAGTACTTC
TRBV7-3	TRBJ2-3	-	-	CASSRPDGDTQYF	TGTGCCAGCAGCCGGCCGGATGGGGATACGCAGTATTTT
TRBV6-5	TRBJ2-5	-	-	CASSLGLMGTQYF	TGCGCCAGCAGTTTAGGCTTGATGGGGACCCAGTACTTC
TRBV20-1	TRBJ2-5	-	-	CSAGSTGQETQYF	TGCAGTGCTGGTTCAACGGGGCAGGAGACCCAGTACTTC
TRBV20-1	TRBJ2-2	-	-	CSARGGAGELFF	TGCAGTGCTAGAGGAGGGGCCGGGGAGCTGTTTTTT
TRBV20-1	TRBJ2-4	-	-	CSAFLGTGTPDIRYF	TGCAGTGCTTTTTTGGGTACCGGGACACCAGACATTCGGTACTTC
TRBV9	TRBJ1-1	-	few	CASSVGAAKTAFF	TGTGCCAGCAGCGTAGGAGCCGCGAAGACCGCTTTCTTT
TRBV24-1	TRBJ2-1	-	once	CATSDLSGYEQFF	TGTGCCACCAGTGATTTATCCGGGTATGAGCAGTTCTTC
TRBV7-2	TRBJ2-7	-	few	CASSLTGRTGGEQYF	TGTGCCAGCAGCCTCACGGGGAGGACCGGGGGAGAGCAGTACTTC
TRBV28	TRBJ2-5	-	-	CASSLRTSLEETQYF	TGTGCCAGCAGTTTAAGAACTAGCTTGGAAGAGACCCAGTACTTC
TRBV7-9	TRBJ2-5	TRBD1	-	CASSSGQAQETQYF	TGTGCCAGCAGCTCGGGACAGGCCCAAGAGACCCAGTACTTC
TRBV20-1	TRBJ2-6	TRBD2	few	CSATLGGSSGANVLTF	TGCAGTGCTACACTAGGCGGGAGCTCTGGGGCCAACGTCCTGACTTTC
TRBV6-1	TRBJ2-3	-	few	CASRVDIFDTQYF	TGTGCCAGCAGAGTGGACATCTTCGATACGCAGTATTTT